The 10 T cell receptor beta chains presented below share a single source sample, sequenced in a study of OX40 agonist ivuxolimab in advanced cancers. The method was immunoSEQ multiplex PCR; TCRdb's version includes in-frame clones alone and lacks a portion of them. The sample gives approximately 74,000 clones, 80% to 95% of which show up once; less than 0.6% is in the top ten. The specimen was CD4+ or CD8+ T cells sorted from blood, collected in a trial of the OX40 agonist ivuxolimab. The receptors shown here come from an adult with an advanced solid tumor such as melanoma, head and neck, liver or kidney cancer.

The CDR3 is CASSPGGLSYEQYF. CDR3 nucleotide sequence: TGTGCCAGCAGCCCAGGGGGCTTGTCCTACGAGCAGTACTTC. The chain uses TRBV11-3 and TRBJ2-7; TRBD1 matches 8 bases. The CDR3 is made up of 14 amino acids. J gave up 1 base and V 5 bases, and 4 bases lay outside the gene matches. CDR1 is SGHNT and CDR2 is YENEEA in the germline V gene.

The chain carries TRBV29-1 and TRBJ1-1; TRBD1 matches at 7 bases. V shed 6 bases, J shed 3 bases, and the junction held 7 bases outside the gene matches. This CDR3 is built from 13 residues. Germline V CDR1 and CDR2: SQVTM, ANQGSEA. Here the CDR3 DNA reads TGCAGCGTCGTGGGACAGAGGGACACTGAAGCTTTCTTT. Encoded protein: CSVVGQRDTEAFF.

This rearrangement joins TRBV7-9 to TRBJ1-5; D perhaps matches TRBD1 (5 bases). CDR3 length: 16 amino acids. V shed 3 bases and J shed 3 bases, with 15 bases lying between them. Germline values: CDR1 SEHNR, CDR2 FQNEAQ (reference sequence). The CDR3 nucleotides are TGTGCCAGCAGCTTGGGGACGATGGGCCTCAATCAGCCCCAGCATTTT. This gives the protein CASSLGTMGLNQPQHF.

This clone has a single count. The chain combines TRBV21-1 with TRBJ2-5. TRBV21-1 is an annotated pseudogene. The CDR3 extends over 14 amino acids. The CDR3 DNA is TGTGCCAGCAGCAGAGGGACCATCCAAGAGACCCAGTACTTC. This encodes CASSRGTIQETQYF.

This chain joins TRBV29-1 and TRBJ1-1; 7 bases map to TRBD1. The CDR3 loop spans 11 amino acids. V was clipped by 4 bases and J by 7 bases; unmatched bases: 3. Germline lookup yields CDR1 SQVTM and CDR2 ANQGSEA. The CDR3 coding sequence is TGCAGCGTTGTCGGACAGGTTGAAGCTTTCTTT. It is translated as CSVVGQVEAFF.

V usage is TRBV19 and J usage is TRBJ2-1; 13 positions match TRBD2. Losses at the gene ends were 2 bases for V and 2 bases for J; bases not matched to a gene: 6. Germline V lookup: CDR1 LNHDA, CDR2 SQIVND (reference sequence). This CDR3 is 18 amino acids long. The CDR3 nucleotides are TGTGCCAGTAGTATACGTGGACTAGCGGGAGTTACCTACAATGAGCAGTTCTTC. Translating it yields CASSIRGLAGVTYNEQFF.

The chain has TRBV18 and TRBJ1-1; TRBD1 matches at 9 bases. The germline V gene encodes CDR1 KGHSH and CDR2 LQKENI. This CDR3 has 14 amino acids. After removal of 5 bases from V and 5 bases from J, the junction contained 6 bases not matched to a gene. CDR3 sequence: CASSGTGIGTEAFF. The CDR3 DNA is TGTGCCAGCTCAGGGACAGGGATCGGGACTGAAGCTTTCTTT.

This clone was counted only a few times. Different DNA sequences within this sample yield the same CDR3. The chain employs TRBV9 and TRBJ1-1, with 9 nucleotides matching TRBD1. V gave up 0 bases and J gave up 5 bases; unmatched junction bases: 5. CDR1 is SGDLS and CDR2 is YYNGEE in the germline V gene. This CDR3 has 15 residues. CDR3 sequence: CASSVGGQGRTEAFF. In nucleotides, the CDR3 is TGTGCCAGCAGCGTAGGGGGACAGGGAAGAACTGAAGCTTTCTTT.

The V call is TRBV5-1, the J call TRBJ2-7, with D unresolved. Germline assignment: CDR1 SGHRS and CDR2 YFSETQ. The CDR3 totals 14 residues. V was cut by 0 bases and J by 1 base, with 8 bases left in between. CDR3 nucleotides: TGCGCCAGCAGCTTGGATCCGTATTCCTACGAGCAGTACTTC. The encoded protein is CASSLDPYSYEQYF.

V is TRBV2 and J is TRBJ2-5, with 11 bases matching TRBD2. The CDR3 extends over 15 amino acids. V lost 6 bases to trimming and J lost 4 bases; unmatched junction nucleotides: 7. Germline-derived CDR1 and CDR2 are SNHLY and FYNNEI. DNA of the CDR3: TGTGCCAGCAGGCCACTAGCGGGAGTCGGAGAGACCCAGTACTTC. It yields the protein CASRPLAGVGETQYF.